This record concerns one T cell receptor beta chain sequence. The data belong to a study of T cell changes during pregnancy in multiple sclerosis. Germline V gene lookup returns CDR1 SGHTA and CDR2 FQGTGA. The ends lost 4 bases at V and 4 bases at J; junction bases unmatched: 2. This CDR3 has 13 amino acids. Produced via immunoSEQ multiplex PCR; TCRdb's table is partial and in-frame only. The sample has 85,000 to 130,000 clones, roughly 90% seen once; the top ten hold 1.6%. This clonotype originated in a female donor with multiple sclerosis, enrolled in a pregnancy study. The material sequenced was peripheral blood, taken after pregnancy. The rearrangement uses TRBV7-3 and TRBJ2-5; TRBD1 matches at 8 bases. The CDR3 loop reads CASSSGQGETQYF. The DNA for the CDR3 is TGTGCCAGCAGCTCCGGACAGGGAGAGACCCAGTACTTC.